Presented here are 10 T cell receptor beta chains from one specimen sequenced in a study of CXCR3-negative and CXCR3-positive naive CD8 T cells. 5' RACE with UMI labels generated the TRB cDNA libraries. From its re-call of the 5' RACE reads, TCRdb lists each CDR3 protein once, without DNA. Recorded here are 35,000 to 55,000 distinct CDR3 sequences; the top ten clones represent over 2%. Sequenced input: naive CXCR3- CD8+ T cells from blood. Subset described: CD45RO-CCR7+CD27+CD95- naive CD8+ T cells lacking CXCR3 (TNR3-). The origin of the receptors is a human donor in good health. Some clones in this sample may be carry-over from other donors' samples.

The CDR3 region is CASREQGVISYEQYF. The gene calls are TRBV6-2 or TRBV6-3 and TRBJ2-7; TCRdb picks TRBD1, but there is no DNA to check that call. Per germline, CDR1 MNHEY and CDR2 SVGEGT. This CDR3 has 15 residues.

This chain links TRBV11-2 with TRBJ1-2. Germline-derived CDR1 and CDR2 are SGHAT and FQNNGV. This CDR3 spans 11 amino acids. CDR3 region: CASRGLLGYTF. The full variable domain, rest sourced from reference TRBV11-2 and TRBJ1-2, is EAGVAQSPRYKIIEKRQSVAFWCNPISGHATLYWYQQILGQGPKLLIQFQNNGVVDDSQLPKDRFSAERLKGVDSTLKIQPAKLEDSAVYLCASRGLLGYTFGSGTRLTVV.

This chain connects TRBV3-1 to TRBJ2-7; TCRdb's D call of TRBD2 is untestable without DNA. The CDR3 is made up of 14 amino acids. Germline values: CDR1 LGHDT, CDR2 YNNKEL (reference sequence). CDR3 sequence reads: CASSLIAGAGEQYF.

The chain links TRBV4-3 to TRBJ2-7. This CDR3 region has 16 residues. Germline loops: CDR1 LGHNA, CDR2 YSLEER. This chain's CDR3 is CASSPSSTGTFYEQYF.

The CDR3 reads CASSFGGTGASNGLFF. The chain has TRBV6-5 and TRBJ1-4; the D gene TCRdb calls, TRBD1, cannot be checked with no DNA. In germline, CDR1 is MNHEY, CDR2 SVGAGI. CDR3 length: 16 amino acids.

This rearrangement joins TRBV3-1 to TRBJ2-2; TCRdb designates TRBD2, a call that cannot be tested without DNA. Germline loops: CDR1 LGHDT, CDR2 YNNKEL (reference sequence). This CDR3 comprises 15 residues. CDR3 sequence reads: CASSLGETGTGELFF. Drawing the rest from reference TRBV3-1 and TRBJ2-2, the complete variable domain is DTAVSQTPKYLVTQMGNDKSIKCEQNLGHDTMYWYKQDSKKFLKIMFSYNNKELIINETVPNRFSPKSPDKAHLNLHINSLELGDSAVYFCASSLGETGTGELFFGEGSRLTVL.

The genes are TRBV7-9 and TRBJ1-1; TCRdb's D call of TRBD1 is untestable without DNA. Germline CDR1 and CDR2: SEHNR and FQNEAQ (reference sequence). The CDR3 sequence is 14 residues long. This CDR3 is CASSPPASDRAAFF.

The J gene is TRBJ1-5, the V gene TRBV4-1; TCRdb indicates TRBD1, and absent DNA this call remains unverified. This CDR3 has 16 amino acids. Germline CDR1 reads MGHRA; CDR2 reads YSYEKL. The CDR3 protein is CASSQETGQNNQPQHF.

CDR3 amino acids: CASSYPSGTGLYEQYF. V is TRBV6-5 and J is TRBJ2-7; absent DNA, TCRdb's TRBD1 call cannot be checked. The CDR3 is 16 amino acids. Per germline, CDR1 MNHEY and CDR2 SVGAGI.

V is TRBV12-3 or TRBV12-4 and J is TRBJ2-1; TCRdb names TRBD2, which stays unverified in the absence of DNA. This CDR3 has 15 residues. The CDR3 protein is CASSPTSGAYNEQFF.